The entry below describes one T cell receptor beta chain. This CDR3 contains 14 residues. With V trimmed by 6 bases and J by 3 bases, 9 bases remained unmatched. CDR1 is DFQATT, CDR2 SNEGSKA, per germline (reference sequence). In building TCR beta libraries, iRepertoire HTBI primers were used together with Arm-PCR of CDR3 regions. TCRdb re-derived calls from the multiplex PCR reads in MiXCR, one entry per CDR3 protein. The repertoire holds hundreds of thousands of distinct CDR3 sequences, with around 17% as singletons. These data come from a study of regulatory T cells in long-lasting Graves disease. The time point: newly diagnosed GD, antithyroid drugs for less than 3 months. Extracted PBMC RNA gave rise to the TCR library. The data were also submitted as part of a second study, on T cells in Graves' hyperthyroidism and ophthalmopathy.

The V and J genes are TRBV20-1 and TRBJ2-7, with 9 bases lining up with TRBD1. The TCR sequence derives from a man aged 35 to 55 with Graves disease. The sample was peripheral blood mononuclear cells (PBMCs), taken at new diagnosis, from a patient treated with antithyroid drugs. The CDR3 DNA follows: TGCAGTGCGGTAGACAGGGGGGTTTTCTACGAGCAGTACTTC. Translated: CSAVDRGVFYEQYF.